This T cell receptor (beta chain) was found in a study of blood T cells in healthy people across ages. A J-beta primer mix and a sample-barcoded 5' primer were used in a second PCR of about 7 to 12 cycles. Using its own MiXCR run on the 5' RACE reads, TCRdb lists one record per CDR3 protein. Altogether 1.5 million to 2 million distinct CDR3 sequences are present, about 28% being singletons, with the ten largest covering roughly 8%. This CDR3 comprises 15 residues. The germline gives CDR1 MNHEY, CDR2 SVGAGI. The ends were cut back, 0 bases at V and 6 bases at J, with 12 bases in the middle. The chain links TRBV6-5 to TRBJ2-1, with D possibly called TRBD1 or TRBD2 (6 bases each). The sequence was obtained from a woman aged 25 to 45 in good health. The source material was blood. Here the CDR3 reads CASSYSRGRSNEQFF. The CDR3, as DNA: TGTGCCAGCAGTTACTCTCGGGGGCGTAGCAATGAGCAGTTCTTC.